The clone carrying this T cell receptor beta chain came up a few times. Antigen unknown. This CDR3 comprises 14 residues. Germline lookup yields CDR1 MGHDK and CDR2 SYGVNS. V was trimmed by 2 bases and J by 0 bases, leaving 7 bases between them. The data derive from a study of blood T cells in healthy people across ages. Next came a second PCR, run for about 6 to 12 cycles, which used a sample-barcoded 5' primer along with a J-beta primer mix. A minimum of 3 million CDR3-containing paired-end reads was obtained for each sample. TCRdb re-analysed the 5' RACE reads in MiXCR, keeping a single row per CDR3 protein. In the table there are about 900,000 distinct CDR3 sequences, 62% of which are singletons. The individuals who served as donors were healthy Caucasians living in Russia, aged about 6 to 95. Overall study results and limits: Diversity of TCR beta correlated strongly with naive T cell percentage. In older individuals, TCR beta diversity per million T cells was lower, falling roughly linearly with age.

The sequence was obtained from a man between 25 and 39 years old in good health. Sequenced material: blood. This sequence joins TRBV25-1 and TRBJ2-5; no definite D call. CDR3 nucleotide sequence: TGTGCCAGCAGTGAAGTGTCGTACCAAGAGACCCAGTACTTC. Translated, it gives CASSEVSYQETQYF.